These 6 T cell receptor beta chains came from one sample sequenced in a study of post-analysis software for immune sequencing data. Overall study findings and caveats: TRBV5-6, TRBV5-1 and TRBV20-1 belonged to a set of a few TRBV segments that were more frequent in patients than controls.

TCR beta cDNA libraries included unique molecular identifiers. One entry per CDR3 protein results from TCRdb running MiXCR on the PCR reads. The sample holds 800,000 to 950,000 distinct CDR3 sequences, approximately 53% seen once. Their antigen targets remain unknown. Input material: blood. These receptors originate from a girl aged 10 to 17 with multiple sclerosis.

V and J are TRBV10-3 and TRBJ1-3; D may be TRBD1 (6 bases). The ends were cut back, 3 bases at V and 0 bases at J, with 12 bases in the middle. The CDR3 length is 16 residues. Germline V CDR1 and CDR2: ENHRY, SYGVKD. In DNA, the CDR3 is TGTGCCATCAGTGACAGGGGACGAAGCTCTGGAAACACCATATATTTT. Its translation is CAISDRGRSSGNTIYF.

This clonotype was seen a few times. V is TRBV25-1 and J is TRBJ2-3, with 7 nucleotides matching TRBD1. Germline CDR1 reads MGHDK; CDR2 reads SYGVNS. Losses at the gene ends were 5 bases for V and 3 bases for J; bases not matched to a gene: 8. This CDR3 contains 15 residues. CDR3 protein: CASSRPGTVTDTQYF. CDR3 DNA sequence: TGTGCCAGCAGTAGACCGGGGACAGTGACAGATACGCAGTATTTT.

The chain uses TRBV5-1 and TRBJ1-2; weak D call: TRBD1 (5 bases). V was pared by 4 bases and J by 2 bases, with 15 bases between. Germline lookup yields CDR1 SGHRS and CDR2 YFSETQ. The length of the CDR3 is 15 residues. The CDR3 DNA sequence: TGCGCCAGCAGCCTTAGACCCGGACAAAACTATGGCTACACCTTC. Translation: CASSLRPGQNYGYTF. Full variable domain (remainder filled in from reference TRBV5-1 and TRBJ1-2): KAGVTQTPRYLIKTRGQQVTLSCSPISGHRSVSWYQQTPGQGLQFLFEYFSETQRNKGNFPGRFSGRQFSNSRSEMNVSTLELGDSALYLCASSLRPGQNYGYTFGSGTRLTVV.

This clonotype was recorded once. The rearrangement links TRBV10-2 to TRBJ2-7; a weak D match, TRBD2 (6 bases). V was pared by 4 bases and J by 4 bases, with 14 bases between. CDR1 is WSHSY, CDR2 SAAADI, per germline. The CDR3 has 14 amino acids. In DNA form, the CDR3 reads TGCGCCAGCAGTGGCAAGGCGCGGGATTACGAGCAGTACTTC. This gives the protein CASSGKARDYEQYF.

The V and J genes are TRBV13 and TRBJ2-6; D is ambiguous. The CDR3 contains 15 residues. V shed 5 bases and J shed 0 bases, with 8 bases lying between them. The V gene's germline CDR1 is PRHDT and CDR2 FYEKMQ (reference sequence). The CDR3 sequence is CASSPWGSGANVLTF. The CDR3 DNA is TGTGCCAGCAGCCCGTGGGGCTCTGGGGCCAACGTCCTGACTTTC.

This clonotype was counted between two and nine times. This chain connects TRBV20-1 to TRBJ2-3, with TRBD2 matching over 10 bases. Germline loops: CDR1 DFQATT, CDR2 SNEGSKA (reference sequence). V dropped 5 bases and J dropped 4; count of bases not matched to a gene: 3. The CDR3 runs 13 residues. The CDR3 loop reads CSAALAGPDTQYF. DNA for the CDR3: TGCAGTGCTGCACTAGCGGGACCAGATACGCAGTATTTT.